The clone carrying this T cell receptor beta chain was counted at least ten times. Its specificity is unknown. Specified time point: newly diagnosed GD, antithyroid drugs for less than 3 months. RNA extracted from PBMCs served as the sequencing template. Approximately 10 milliliters of peripheral blood went into EDTA tubes. The sample originates from a study of regulatory T cells in long-lasting Graves disease. Study findings and constraints: Fewer public clonotypes were shared by new patients (approximately 1,000) than by persistent patients (around 2,900).

Germline values: CDR1 GTSNPN, CDR2 SVGIG (reference sequence). The CDR3 length is 14 residues. Trimming pared 3 bases from V and 0 bases from J, leaving 10 bases between. Relying on iRepertoire HTBI primers and Arm-PCR of CDR3 regions, the team built TCR beta libraries. TCRdb analysed the multiplex PCR reads with MiXCR anew, one entry per CDR3 protein. The sample includes approximately 400,000 distinct CDR3 sequences, around 15% of them seen just once. This clonotype was obtained from a female donor with Graves disease. The chain joins TRBV30 to TRBJ2-3; D is uncertain. The sample consisted of peripheral blood mononuclear cells (PBMCs), taken at new diagnosis, from a patient treated with antithyroid drugs. CDR3: CAWRLPLSTDTQYF. The CDR3 nucleotides are TGTGCCTGGAGACTCCCACTAAGCACAGATACGCAGTATTTT.